These 11 T cell receptor beta chains were sequenced from one sample in a study of CD8+CD57+ T cells in acquired aplastic anemia (dated by TCRdb to 2017 to 2018). Data came from an Illumina HiSeq 2000. Genomic DNA served as template for TCR beta VDJ combination and CDR3 sequence profiling. Starting from the raw public reads, TCRdb applied fastp trimming at Q25, assembled clones with MiXCR and retained in-frame beta chains. Rows merge per CDR3 protein into single entries with the most common DNA and genes. Present in this sample are approximately 170,000 distinct CDR3 sequences, 55% to 80% of which were seen just once. Clones ranked in the top ten supply about 41% of the sample. Sequenced: sorted CD4+, CD8+, or CD8+CD57+ T cells (not recorded which) from PBMCs. These TCRs come from a human donor in good health.

The rearrangement joins TRBV9 to TRBJ2-7; D gene unclear. This CDR3 contains 13 residues. Trimming removed 0 bases at V and 6 bases at J, with 10 bases between. CDR1 SGDLS and CDR2 YYNGEE come from the germline V gene. The CDR3 region is CASSVAAVSEQYF. DNA of the CDR3: TGTGCCAGCAGCGTAGCGGCGGTGTCCGAGCAGTACTTC.

This clonotype turned up a few times. The J gene is TRBJ1-2, the V gene TRBV24-1; no clear D gene. Germline V gene lookup returns CDR1 KGHDR and CDR2 SFDVKD. V lost 6 bases and J lost 4, with 5 bases in between. This CDR3 has 11 residues. This chain's CDR3 is CATSSGYGYTF. The DNA for the CDR3 is TGTGCCACCAGTAGCGGCTATGGCTACACCTTC.

V gene TRBV7-9 combines with J gene TRBJ2-5; 7 nucleotides match TRBD2. V shed 5 bases, J shed 6 bases, and the junction held 18 bases outside the gene matches. The CDR3 is 17 amino acids. CDR1 and CDR2 (germline): SEHNR, FQNEAQ (reference sequence). Written as DNA, the CDR3 is TGTGCCAGCAGCACCCGCCGCGCTAGCGGTTCAGAGAAGACCCAGTACTTC. Translating it yields CASSTRRASGSEKTQYF.

The chain carries TRBV7-9 and TRBJ1-2; 8 bases fit TRBD1. Germline values: CDR1 SEHNR, CDR2 FQNEAQ (reference sequence). After removal of 5 bases from V and 4 bases from J, the junction contained 9 bases not matched to a gene. This CDR3 comprises 15 residues. In DNA form, the CDR3 reads TGTGCCAGCAGCCGGGGACAGGTTTATGCCTATGGCTACACCTTC. Translated, it gives CASSRGQVYAYGYTF. Together with reference TRBV7-9 and TRBJ1-2, the CDR3 gives the full variable domain: DTGVSQNPRHKITKRGQNVTFRCDPISEHNRLYWYRQTLGQGPEFLTYFQNEAQLEKSRLLSDRFSAERPKGSFSTLEIQRTEQGDSAMYLCASSRGQVYAYGYTFGSGTRLTVV.

V usage is TRBV4-2 and J usage is TRBJ2-1, with D perhaps TRBD2 (5 bases). The CDR3 has 16 amino acids. Germline V gene sequence: CDR1 LGHNA, CDR2 YNFKEQ. The germline V and J ends were trimmed by 0 bases and 5 bases, with 14 bases remaining between them. For the CDR3, the DNA is TGTGCCAGCAGCCAAGATCGGGGTGCGAACCACAATGAGCAGTTCTTC. Its protein is CASSQDRGANHNEQFF.

The chain links TRBV7-8 to TRBJ1-5; D uncertain. V gave up 1 base and J gave up 5 bases, with 15 bases separating them. The germline V gene has CDR1 SGHVS and CDR2 FQNEAQ. This CDR3 has 16 residues. The CDR3 DNA follows: TGTGCCAGCAGCTTAGTTATTTCCAGACATGATCAGCCCCAGCATTTT. It specifies CASSLVISRHDQPQHF.

This clonotype was seen repeatedly, ten times or more. The chain employs TRBV4-3 and TRBJ2-1, with D hard to call. V lost 1 base to trimming and J lost 8 bases, with 9 bases between them. Germline lookup yields CDR1 LGHNA and CDR2 YSLEER. The CDR3 runs to 13 residues. Here the CDR3 reads CASSQAQAHEQFF. CDR3 DNA sequence: TGCGCCAGCAGCCAAGCCCAGGCCCATGAGCAGTTCTTC.

V gene TRBV10-1 combines with J gene TRBJ1-5; D call uncertain. The ends were cut back, 8 bases at V and 4 bases at J, with 3 bases in the middle. Germline V gene sequence: CDR1 WNHNN, CDR2 SYGVQD (reference sequence). The CDR3 is 10 residues long. The CDR3 loop reads CASPNQPQHF. The CDR3 DNA is TGCGCCAGCCCTAATCAGCCCCAGCATTTT.

V is TRBV24-1 and J is TRBJ2-1; 12 bases align to TRBD1. Unmatched junction bases numbered 8, after V lost 5 bases and J lost 10 bases. This CDR3 spans 15 amino acids. Germline loops: CDR1 KGHDR, CDR2 SFDVKD. CDR3 region: CATSARGQGAGEQFF. In nucleotides, the CDR3 is TGTGCCACCAGTGCTAGGGGACAGGGGGCAGGGGAGCAGTTCTTC.

J is TRBJ2-7 and V is TRBV11-3, with D possibly TRBD1 on 5 matching bases. The V end lost 4 bases, the J end lost 3 bases, and 16 bases lay between the germline ends. CDR3 length: 15 amino acids. Germline-derived CDR1 and CDR2 are SGHNT and YENEEA. CDR3 in DNA: TGTGCCAGCAGCTCAGGGTTAGGGTGGGGCTACGAGCAGTACTTC. This translates into CASSSGLGWGYEQYF.

This clonotype occurred once. V and J are TRBV29-1 and TRBJ2-7; 8 bases are shared with TRBD2. V was pared by 6 bases and J by 6 bases, with 10 bases of the junction left unmatched. Germline values: CDR1 SQVTM, CDR2 ANQGSEA. The CDR3 has 13 amino acids. For the CDR3, the DNA is TGCAGCGTAGACGGGGGGGGCGGCGGCGAGCAGTACTTC. Translated, it gives CSVDGGGGGEQYF.